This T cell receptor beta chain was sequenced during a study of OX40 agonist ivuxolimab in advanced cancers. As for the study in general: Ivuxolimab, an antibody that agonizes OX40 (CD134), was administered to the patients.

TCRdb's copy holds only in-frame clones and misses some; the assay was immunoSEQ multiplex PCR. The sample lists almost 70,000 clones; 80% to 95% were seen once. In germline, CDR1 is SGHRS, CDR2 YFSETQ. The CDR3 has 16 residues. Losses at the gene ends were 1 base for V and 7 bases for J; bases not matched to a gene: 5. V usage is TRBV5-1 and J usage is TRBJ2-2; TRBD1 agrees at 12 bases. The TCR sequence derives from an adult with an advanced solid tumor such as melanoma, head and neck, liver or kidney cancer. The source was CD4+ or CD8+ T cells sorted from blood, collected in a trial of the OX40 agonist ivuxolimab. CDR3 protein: CASSLPGQGAIGELFF. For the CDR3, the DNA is TGCGCCAGCAGCTTGCCGGGACAGGGGGCTATCGGGGAGCTGTTTTTT.